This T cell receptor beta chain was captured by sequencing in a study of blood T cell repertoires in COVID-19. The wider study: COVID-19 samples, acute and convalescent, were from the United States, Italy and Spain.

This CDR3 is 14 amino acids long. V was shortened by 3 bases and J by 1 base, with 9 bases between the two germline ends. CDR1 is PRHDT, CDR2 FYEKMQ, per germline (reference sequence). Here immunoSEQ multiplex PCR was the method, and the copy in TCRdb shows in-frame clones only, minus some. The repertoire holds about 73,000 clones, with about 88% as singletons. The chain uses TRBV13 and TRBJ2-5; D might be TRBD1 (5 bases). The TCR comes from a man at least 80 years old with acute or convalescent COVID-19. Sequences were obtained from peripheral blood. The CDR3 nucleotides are TGTGCCAGCAGCTTGAGACAGTTCCAAGAGACCCAGTACTTC. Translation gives CASSLRQFQETQYF. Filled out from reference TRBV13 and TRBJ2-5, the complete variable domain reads AAGVIQSPRHLIKEKRETATLKCYPIPRHDTVYWYQQGPGQDPQFLISFYEKMQSDKGSIPDRFSAQQFSDYHSELNMSSLELGDSALYFCASSLRQFQETQYFGPGTRLLVL.